This entry lists 19 T cell receptor beta chains sequenced from one sample in a study of T cell repertoires in cytomegalovirus infection. TCRdb used MiXCR to reprocess the reads, holding one entry per CDR3 protein. The sample has approximately 730,000 distinct CDR3 sequences, 25% to 35% seen once. Their antigens are not known. The material sequenced was cultured CD8+ T cells from PBMCs, taken from culture after CMV antigen stimulation. The receptors here all came from a human donor in good health (CMV status not recorded). Some clones in this sample may be carry-over from other donors' samples.

The DNA of the CDR3 is TGTGCCAGCAGCTTACCGGGACAGGGAAACACCATATATTTT. It encodes CASSLPGQGNTIYF. The chain carries TRBV7-9 and TRBJ1-3; 7 nucleotides line up with TRBD1. CDR3 size: 14 residues. Germline CDR1 reads SEHNR; CDR2 reads FQNEAQ (reference sequence). The trim removed 2 bases at V and 4 bases at J, leaving 2 bases unmatched.

The chain carries TRBV19 and TRBJ2-1, with TRBD2 matching over 14 bases. The ends lost 7 bases at V and 0 bases at J; junction bases unmatched: 8. Germline V lookup: CDR1 LNHDA, CDR2 SQIVND (reference sequence). The length of the CDR3 is 18 residues. CDR3 nucleotides: TGTGCCAGTACAAGGACTAGCGGGGGGTTAAGCTCCTACAATGAGCAGTTCTTC. Protein: CASTRTSGGLSSYNEQFF.

In this sample, this clonotype turned up a few times. This chain connects TRBV24-1 to TRBJ2-2; D remains unclear. The germline V gene has CDR1 KGHDR and CDR2 SFDVKD. Trimming left V 1 base short and J 1 base short, with 6 bases between. The CDR3 runs 15 residues. CDR3 residues: CATSDFIQNTGELFF. DNA for the CDR3: TGTGCCACCAGTGATTTTATCCAGAACACCGGGGAGCTGTTTTTT.

This clonotype was counted between two and nine times. V is TRBV12-3 or TRBV12-4 and J is TRBJ1-1; 7 bases align to TRBD1. V was pared by 7 bases and J by 6 bases, with 11 bases of the junction left unmatched. This CDR3 contains 14 residues. The CDR3 loop is CASTPGAGGPEAFF. DNA for the CDR3: TGTGCCAGCACCCCTGGGGCAGGGGGGCCTGAAGCTTTCTTT.

This clonotype was found many times. The rearrangement links TRBV20-1 to TRBJ2-3, with D unresolved. CDR1 and CDR2 (germline): DFQATT, SNEGSKA (reference sequence). V was shortened by 5 bases and J by 0 bases, with 12 bases between the two germline ends. The CDR3 is 14 residues long. Here the CDR3 DNA reads TGCAGTGCTCCCGGCGTAGGTAGCACAGATACGCAGTATTTT. Translation gives CSAPGVGSTDTQYF.

V is TRBV7-6 and J is TRBJ1-5; D unclear. V shed 5 bases and J shed 7 bases, with 24 bases lying between them. This CDR3 spans 17 amino acids. Germline CDR1 SGHVS, CDR2 FNYEAQ. CDR3 in amino acids: CASSPAGGLGSTQPQHF. DNA of the CDR3: TGTGCCAGCAGCCCCGCGGGAGGGTTGGGGTCCACCCAGCCCCAGCATTTT.

This sequence joins TRBV27 and TRBJ1-2; TRBD1 agrees at 8 bases. The CDR3 totals 14 residues. The V segment lost 0 bases and the J segment 8 bases; nucleotides outside the gene matches: 5. In germline, CDR1 is MNHEY, CDR2 SMNVEV (reference sequence). The chain's CDR3 is CASSLSGTGAGYTF. The CDR3 region has the DNA TGTGCCAGCAGTTTATCCGGGACAGGAGCCGGCTACACCTTC.

This clonotype was recorded once. The genes are TRBV14 and TRBJ1-4; TRBD1 is a possible D gene (6 bases). Between the trimmed V and J ends, which lost 3 bases and 7 bases, there was a span of 15 bases. Germline V lookup: CDR1 SGHDN, CDR2 FVKESK. The CDR3 has 15 residues. DNA for the CDR3: TGTGCCAGCAGCCACGGATGGGGGCGCGGTGAAAAACTGTTTTTT. Translation gives CASSHGWGRGEKLFF.

The V and J genes are TRBV28 and TRBJ1-5; no clear D gene. V was pared by 1 base and J by 4 bases, with 14 bases between. The CDR3 contains 16 residues. Germline-derived CDR1 and CDR2 are MDHEN and SYDVKM. CDR3 in amino acids: CASSLLKAYGNQPQHF. The DNA for the CDR3 is TGTGCCAGCAGTTTATTAAAGGCTTATGGGAATCAGCCCCAGCATTTT.

This chain connects TRBV5-4 to TRBJ1-6; 8 bases line up with TRBD1. The length of the CDR3 is 20 residues. CDR1 SGHNT and CDR2 YYREEE come from the germline V gene (reference sequence). J was trimmed by 6 bases and V by 0 bases; bases with no gene match: 17. CDR3 protein: CASSLGELYKTGELNSPLHF. The CDR3 coding sequence is TGTGCCAGCAGCTTGGGGGAATTATATAAGACAGGGGAGCTTAATTCACCCCTCCACTTT.

CDR3 bases: TGTGCCAGCCAACCGGGGAACGGGGATGGGGATGAGCAGTTCTTC. Its protein is CASQPGNGDGDEQFF. V gene TRBV18 combines with J gene TRBJ2-1; weak D call: TRBD2 (5 bases). The CDR3 consists of 15 residues. CDR1 and CDR2 from the germline V gene are KGHSH and LQKENI. Deletions cut 8 bases from V and 8 bases from J, with 22 bases between. The full variable domain, completed using reference TRBV18 and TRBJ2-1, is NAGVMQNPRHLVRRRGQEARLRCSPMKGHSHVYWYRQLPEEGLKFMVYLQKENIIDESGMPKERFSAEFPKEGPSILRIQQVVRGDSAAYFCASQPGNGDGDEQFFGPGTRLTVL.

This clonotype has more than one count but fewer than ten. The rearrangement uses TRBV7-8 and TRBJ1-5, with a possible D match to TRBD1 (6 bases). The CDR3 contains 14 residues. Trimming removed 3 bases from V and 5 bases from J, with 11 bases in between. CDR1 and CDR2 from the germline V gene are SGHVS and FQNEAQ. The CDR3 spells CASSFRTAYQPQHF. The CDR3 region has the DNA TGTGCCAGCAGCTTTCGGACAGCCTATCAGCCCCAGCATTTT.

This chain connects TRBV19 to TRBJ1-5; D is ambiguous. CDR3 length: 16 residues. The V gene's germline CDR1 is LNHDA and CDR2 SQIVND (reference sequence). V was cut by 0 bases and J by 6 bases, with 15 bases left in between. The DNA of the CDR3 is TGTGCCAGTAGTATAGAGGGCCCTGGGAGCTCTCAGCCCCAGCATTTT. It yields the protein CASSIEGPGSSQPQHF.

This clonotype was seen repeatedly, ten times or more. The V gene is TRBV7-6, the J gene TRBJ2-2; TRBD2 is a possible D gene (7 bases). Germline V gene lookup returns CDR1 SGHVS and CDR2 FNYEAQ. There are 19 residues in the CDR3. V was cut by 2 bases and J by 7 bases, with 26 bases left in between. CDR3 residues: CASSLYPSGGGSQGGELFF. The CDR3 DNA is TGTGCCAGCAGCTTATATCCGTCCGGCGGGGGCTCTCAGGGCGGGGAGCTGTTTTTT.

In DNA, the CDR3 is TGTGCCAGTAGTTGGGCCCAAAACTACAATGAGCAGTTCTTC. As protein: CASSWAQNYNEQFF. J is TRBJ2-1 and V is TRBV19; no firm D call. Germline V gene sequence: CDR1 LNHDA, CDR2 SQIVND (reference sequence). CDR3 length equals 14 residues. V dropped 5 bases and J dropped 3 bases, with 11 bases sitting between them.

V is TRBV6-2 or TRBV6-3 and J is TRBJ2-2, with 8 nucleotides matching TRBD2. Trimming cost V 6 bases and J 3 bases; bases outside gene matches: 6. Germline CDR1 is MNHEY and CDR2 is SVGEGT. This CDR3 comprises 15 residues. The CDR3 region is CASSPGGGDTGELFF. In DNA, the CDR3 is TGTGCCAGCAGCCCCGGGGGGGGAGACACCGGGGAGCTGTTTTTT.

This clonotype was counted between two and nine times. The chain joins TRBV7-6 to TRBJ1-1, with D perhaps TRBD1 (5 bases). This CDR3 contains 14 residues. V lost 5 bases and J lost 7, with 17 bases in between. CDR1 is SGHVS, CDR2 FNYEAQ, per germline. The CDR3 loop is CASSPQRLGGEAFF. The CDR3 bases are TGTGCCAGCAGCCCACAGCGCCTTGGGGGTGAAGCTTTCTTT.

A word on this clonotype: A clone one base away is much larger, so this may be a read error. The rearrangement joins TRBV7-9 to TRBJ1-1; 10 nucleotides line up with TRBD1. J gave up 0 bases and V 7 bases, and 8 bases lay outside the gene matches. Germline CDR1 is SEHNR and CDR2 is FQNEAQ (reference sequence). The CDR3 extends over 16 amino acids. The CDR3 coding sequence is TGTGCCAGCAACGAGAGACAGGGGGCGGTGAACACTGAAGCTTTCTTT. Translated: CASNERQGAVNTEAFF. The complete variable domain, with remaining parts taken from reference TRBV7-9 and TRBJ1-1, reads DTGVSQNPRHKITKRGQNVTFRCDPISEHNRLYWYRQTLGQGPEFLTYFQNEAQLEKSRLLSDRFSAERPKGSFSTLEIQRTEQGDSAMYLCASNERQGAVNTEAFFGQGTRLTVV.

There are a few counts of this clonotype. DNA for the CDR3: TGTGCCAGCAGTTACTCGCCTTTGGGACATAACACTGAAGCTTTCTTT. Its translation is CASSYSPLGHNTEAFF. The chain combines TRBV6-5 with TRBJ1-1, with a tentative D call TRBD1 (6 bases). V lost 0 bases, J lost 2 bases, and 13 bases lay in between. The CDR3 is made up of 16 amino acids. The V gene's germline CDR1 is MNHEY and CDR2 SVGAGI.